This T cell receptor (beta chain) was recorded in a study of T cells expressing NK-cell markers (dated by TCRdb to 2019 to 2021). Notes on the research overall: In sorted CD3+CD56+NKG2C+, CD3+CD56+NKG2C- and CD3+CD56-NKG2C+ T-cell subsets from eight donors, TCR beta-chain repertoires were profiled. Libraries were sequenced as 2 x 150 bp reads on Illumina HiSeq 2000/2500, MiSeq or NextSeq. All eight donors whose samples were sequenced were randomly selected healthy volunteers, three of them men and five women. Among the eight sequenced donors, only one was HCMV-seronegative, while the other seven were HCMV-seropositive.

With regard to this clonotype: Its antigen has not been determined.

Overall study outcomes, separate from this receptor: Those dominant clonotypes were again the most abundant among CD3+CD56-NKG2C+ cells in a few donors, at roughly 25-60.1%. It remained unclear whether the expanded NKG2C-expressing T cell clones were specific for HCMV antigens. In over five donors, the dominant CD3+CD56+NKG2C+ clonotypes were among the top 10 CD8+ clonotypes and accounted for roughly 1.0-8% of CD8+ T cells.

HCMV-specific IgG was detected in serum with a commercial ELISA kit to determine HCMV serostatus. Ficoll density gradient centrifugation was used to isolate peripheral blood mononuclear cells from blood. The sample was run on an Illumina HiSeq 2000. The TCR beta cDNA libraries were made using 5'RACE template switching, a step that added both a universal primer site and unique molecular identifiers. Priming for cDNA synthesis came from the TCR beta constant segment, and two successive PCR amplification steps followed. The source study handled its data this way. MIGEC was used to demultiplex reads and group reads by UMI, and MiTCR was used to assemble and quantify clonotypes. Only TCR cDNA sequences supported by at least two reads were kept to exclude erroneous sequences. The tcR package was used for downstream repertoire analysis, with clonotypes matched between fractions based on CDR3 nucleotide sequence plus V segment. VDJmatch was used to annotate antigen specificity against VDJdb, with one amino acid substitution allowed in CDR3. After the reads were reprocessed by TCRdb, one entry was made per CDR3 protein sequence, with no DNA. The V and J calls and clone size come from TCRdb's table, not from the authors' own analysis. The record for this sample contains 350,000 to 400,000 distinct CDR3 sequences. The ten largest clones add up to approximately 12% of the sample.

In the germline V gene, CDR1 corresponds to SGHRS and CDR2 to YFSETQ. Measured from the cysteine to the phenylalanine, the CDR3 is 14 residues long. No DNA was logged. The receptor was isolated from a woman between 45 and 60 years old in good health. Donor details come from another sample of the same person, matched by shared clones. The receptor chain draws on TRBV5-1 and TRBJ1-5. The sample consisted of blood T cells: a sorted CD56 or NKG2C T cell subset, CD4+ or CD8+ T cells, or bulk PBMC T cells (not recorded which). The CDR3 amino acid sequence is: CASSLAGQRGPQHF.